A selection of T cell receptor beta chains follows, all from one sample in a study of blood T cell repertoires in COVID-19. Produced via immunoSEQ multiplex PCR; TCRdb's table is partial and in-frame only. Among roughly 230,000 clones listed, roughly 84% were seen once. Sequenced sample: PBMCs or T cells enriched from blood (not recorded which). These receptors were taken from a woman aged 50 to 60 who had been exposed to COVID-19. The CDR3 runs from the conserved cysteine through the conserved F or W. Fields, in order: clone size, V gene, J gene, D gene, CDR3 DNA, CDR3 protein. A D gene is named only where the DNA matches it firmly. Size tells how often a clone was seen (once, few, many) or the class of an expanded clone, and some rows leave it out.

-	TRBV6-5	TRBJ2-1	-	TGTGCCAGCAGTAGGGGCCACAACAATGAGCAGTTCTTC	CASSRGHNNEQFF
-	TRBV4-1	TRBJ1-6	-	TGCGCCAGCAGCCAAGACGAGGGTAGAGGTTCACCCCTCCACTTT	CASSQDEGRGSPLHF
-	TRBV7-8	TRBJ1-1	TRBD1	TGTGCCAGCAGCTTAGGGCTGACAGGGGGTGAAGCTTTCTTT	CASSLGLTGGEAFF
-	TRBV4-3	TRBJ1-2	-	TGCGCCAGCAGCCAAGAGACAGGCGATGGCTACACCTTC	CASSQETGDGYTF
few	TRBV2	TRBJ2-6	-	TGTGCCAGCAGTTTAGGGGCCAACGTCCTGACTTTC	CASSLGANVLTF
-	TRBV10-1	TRBJ2-3	TRBD2	TGCGCCAGCAGTTCTGGACTAGCGGGCCGCCAGGATACGCAGTATTTT	CASSSGLAGRQDTQYF
-	TRBV28	TRBJ2-2	TRBD2	TGTGCCAGCTCTATTCGTACGGGGGGAGCGAACACCGGGGAGCTGTTTTTT	CASSIRTGGANTGELFF
-	TRBV3-1/TRBV3-2	TRBJ1-1	TRBD1	TGTGCCAGCAGCCAAGGCGCGGGACAGAGCCTGGGAGCTTTCTTT	CASSQGAGQSLGAFF
-	TRBV5-5	TRBJ1-5	-	TGTGCCAGCAGTTTTTTTAGCAGGGAAGGCCAGCCCCAGCATTTT	CASSFFSREGQPQHF
-	TRBV5-4	TRBJ1-3	-	TGTGCCAGCAGCTCACCGACAGTCTCTGGAAACACCATATATTTT	CASSSPTVSGNTIYF
-	TRBV18	TRBJ1-1	-	TGTGCCAGCTCGCGGATCGTGGAGAACACTGAAGCTTTCTTT	CASSRIVENTEAFF
-	TRBV4-3	TRBJ1-1	-	TGCGCCAGCAGCCAAGTGGTTTACATGAACACTGAAGCTTTCTTT	CASSQVVYMNTEAFF
-	TRBV28	TRBJ2-1	-	TGTGCCAGCGCAGTCCCGCGAGCGATGGGTTTGGGTGAGCAGTTCTTC	CASAVPRAMGLGEQFF
few	TRBV7-2	TRBJ1-1	TRBD1	TGTGCCAGCAGCTTAGCAGGGGGCTTTATGAACACTGAAGCTTTCTTT	CASSLAGGFMNTEAFF
-	TRBV14	TRBJ2-4	TRBD2	TGTGCCAGCAGCCAAATTGGGGGGGACATTCAGTACTTC	CASSQIGGDIQYF
once	TRBV18	TRBJ1-2	TRBD1	TGTGCCAGCTCACCACAACCCGGACAGGCAGTCGGCTACACCTTC	CASSPQPGQAVGYTF
-	TRBV30	TRBJ1-3	TRBD1	TGTGCCTGGAAAATTCCAGGGGGCCCTGGAAACACCATATATTTT	CAWKIPGGPGNTIYF
-	TRBV10-3	TRBJ1-6	-	TGTGCCATCAGTGAGTCGACTCAGGGTTCGACACCCCTCCACTTT	CAISESTQGSTPLHF
-	TRBV24-1	TRBJ1-2	TRBD1	TGTGCCACCAGTGATGCCCGAGCCGGGACAGCCTATGGCTACACCTTC	CATSDARAGTAYGYTF
once	TRBV12-3/TRBV12-4	TRBJ1-1	-	TGTGCCAGCAGTAGGGGTCCGAACACTGAAGCTTTCTTT	CASSRGPNTEAFF
-	TRBV7-9	TRBJ2-1	-	TGTGCCAGCAGCTTATCCGGGAAGATCGGCAATGAGCAGTTCTTC	CASSLSGKIGNEQFF
-	TRBV5-4	TRBJ2-1	-	TGTGCCAGTCCTGGCGGGGATGGGAGCGAGCAGTTCTTC	CASPGGDGSEQFF
once	TRBV19	TRBJ2-6	TRBD1	TGTGCCAGTAGTCCGGAAGGGCAGGGGGCCTCTGGGGCCAACGTCCTGACTTTC	CASSPEGQGASGANVLTF
-	TRBV9	TRBJ1-1	TRBD1	TGTGCCAGCAGCCGTGGGGACAGGGTAGACTCTGAAGCTTTCTTT	CASSRGDRVDSEAFF
once	TRBV12-3/TRBV12-4	TRBJ1-1	-	TGTGCCAGCAGCGGGGCGGGGTACACTGAAGCTTTCTTT	CASSGAGYTEAFF
-	TRBV3-1/TRBV3-2	TRBJ1-1	TRBD1	TGTGCCAGCAGCCTTGGGACAGTCGCTGAAGCTTTCTTT	CASSLGTVAEAFF
-	TRBV11-3	TRBJ2-2	-	TGTGCCAGCAGCTTGGCTAGTCAGACCGGGGAGCTGTTTTTT	CASSLASQTGELFF
-	TRBV28	TRBJ1-1	-	TGTGCCAGCAGTCCCCAGGACAGGAACACTGAAGCTTTCTTT	CASSPQDRNTEAFF
-	TRBV2	TRBJ1-3	TRBD1	TGTGCCAGCAGGCACAGACAGGGAGGAGGAAACACCATATATTTT	CASRHRQGGGNTIYF